These 30 T cell receptor beta chains were sequenced from one sample in a study of blood T cell repertoires in COVID-19. Profiled with immunoSEQ multiplex PCR; TCRdb holds only in-frame clones, not every one. The data show fewer than 400,000 clones, approximately 86% seen once. The material sequenced was PBMCs or T cells enriched from blood (not recorded which). The receptors stem from a woman under 30 who had recovered from COVID-19.

V is TRBV19 and J is TRBJ1-1, with D perhaps TRBD1 (5 bases). Germline V gene data show CDR1 as LNHDA and CDR2 as SQIVND (reference sequence). Trimming stripped 5 bases from V and 9 bases from J, with 16 bases between. The CDR3 length is 13 residues. The DNA for the CDR3 is TGTGCCAGTAGTGCCCGGGGGGAAGGGAAAGCTTTCTTT. As protein: CASSARGEGKAFF.

A note on this clone: At the DNA level, this CDR3 is encoded by other sequences in the same sample as well. The chain links TRBV27 to TRBJ1-2; D possibly corresponds to TRBD1 (6 bases). The CDR3 covers 13 residues. Germline loops: CDR1 MNHEY, CDR2 SMNVEV (reference sequence). V was trimmed by 5 bases and J by 2 bases, leaving 9 bases between them. DNA for the CDR3: TGTGCCAGCAGTCCGACAGGCAACTATGGCTACACCTTC. Its protein is CASSPTGNYGYTF.

In its sample, this clone was seen once. V usage is TRBV4-1 and J usage is TRBJ2-7; weak D call: TRBD1 (7 bases). From germline, CDR1 is MGHRA and CDR2 YSYEKL. The V end lost 1 base, the J end lost 5 bases, and 15 bases lay between the germline ends. This CDR3 region has 15 residues. The CDR3 nucleotides read TGCGCCAGCAGCCAAGCTTCGGAGGGGGCCCACGAGCAGTACTTC. The encoded protein is CASSQASEGAHEQYF.

The chain combines TRBV9 with TRBJ1-1; D gene ambiguous. Trimming cost V 2 bases and J 4 bases, with 9 bases left between them. Germline CDR1 SGDLS, CDR2 YYNGEE. CDR3 length: 13 amino acids. The CDR3 protein is CASSVAGSTEAFF. CDR3 in DNA: TGTGCCAGCAGCGTCGCTGGCAGCACTGAAGCTTTCTTT.

The count of this clone is one. This chain joins TRBV7-9 and TRBJ1-1, with 7 bases that match TRBD1. Germline V gives CDR1 SEHNR, CDR2 FQNEAQ (reference sequence). V was pared by 5 bases and J by 1 base, with 4 bases of the junction left unmatched. The CDR3 loop spans 14 amino acids. The CDR3 nucleotides are TGTGCCAGCAGCAAGACAGGGCCGAACACTGAAGCTTTCTTT. Translated, it gives CASSKTGPNTEAFF.

The rearrangement links TRBV27 to TRBJ2-1; 9 nucleotides match TRBD2. V shed 3 bases and J 4 bases; nucleotides not matched to a gene: 7. CDR1 MNHEY and CDR2 SMNVEV come from the germline V gene (reference sequence). This CDR3 region has 16 residues. The CDR3 DNA is TGTGCCAGCAGTTTCCATCCTAGCGGGATTTACAATGAGCAGTTCTTC. Encoded protein: CASSFHPSGIYNEQFF.

The chain is built from TRBV14 and TRBJ2-5, with D possibly being TRBD2 (5 bases). Looked up from germline, CDR1 is SGHDN and CDR2 is FVKESK. The CDR3 loop spans 15 amino acids. Deletions cut 3 bases from V and 4 bases from J, with 15 bases between. The CDR3 sequence: CASSHGGLGPETQYF. For the CDR3, the DNA is TGTGCCAGCAGCCACGGCGGGCTCGGCCCAGAGACCCAGTACTTC.

This clone appeared once. The chain recombines TRBV6-2 or TRBV6-3 with TRBJ1-1, with 10 bases aligning to TRBD1. The CDR3 totals 16 residues. Trimming at V came to 5 bases and at J to 4 bases, leaving 10 bases not matched to a gene. The germline CDR1 and CDR2 sequences are MNHEY and SVGEGT. CDR3 loop: CASSPRDRGSGTEAFF. CDR3 DNA: TGTGCCAGCAGTCCCCGGGACAGGGGAAGTGGCACTGAAGCTTTCTTT.

The chain couples TRBV5-6 to TRBJ2-1, with D perhaps TRBD2 (7 bases). V gave up 0 bases and J gave up 9 bases, with 16 bases separating them. The CDR3 spans 15 residues. From germline, CDR1 is SGHDT and CDR2 YYEEEE. The CDR3 loop is CASSLAIWAGAEQFF. As DNA, the CDR3 is TGTGCCAGCAGCTTGGCCATCTGGGCGGGGGCTGAGCAGTTCTTC.

V is TRBV7-6 and J is TRBJ1-1; D may be TRBD1 (5 bases). Deletions cut 5 bases from V and 3 bases from J, with 19 bases between. The CDR3 has 16 residues. From germline, CDR1 is SGHVS and CDR2 FNYEAQ. Written as DNA, the CDR3 is TGTGCCAGCAGCCACCTAGGAGCAGGGAGGGACACTGAAGCTTTCTTT. The encoded protein is CASSHLGAGRDTEAFF.

The rearrangement joins TRBV6-6 to TRBJ1-5, with 7 bases fitting TRBD1. CDR3 length equals 16 residues. Germline loops: CDR1 MNHNY, CDR2 SVGAGI (reference sequence). J was trimmed by 1 base and V by 2 bases; bases with no gene match: 5. CDR3 nucleotide sequence: TGTGCCAGCAGTTACGTGACAGGGTTCAGCAATCAGCCCCAGCATTTT. Protein: CASSYVTGFSNQPQHF.

This chain connects TRBV4-1 to TRBJ2-7; 8 nucleotides line up with TRBD2. The CDR3 sequence is 14 residues long. From germline, CDR1 is MGHRA and CDR2 YSYEKL. Trimming cost V 1 base and J 3 bases; bases outside gene matches: 2. The CDR3 nucleotides are TGCGCCAGCAGCCAAGCGGGAGGGCTCTACGAGCAGTACTTC. The encoded protein is CASSQAGGLYEQYF.

The V gene is TRBV3-1 (or the pseudogene TRBV3-2), the J gene TRBJ2-1, with D tentatively TRBD1 (6 bases). Per germline, CDR1 LGHDT and CDR2 YNNKEL (reference sequence). Deletions cut 0 bases from V and 12 bases from J, with 24 bases between. This CDR3 has 17 amino acids. This CDR3 is CASSQEGQGISGKAQFF. CDR3 nucleotide sequence: TGTGCCAGCAGCCAAGAAGGGCAGGGGATATCAGGTAAAGCGCAGTTCTTC.

The chain couples TRBV12-2 to TRBJ2-7; the table calls TRBD2, which could not be checked here. TRBV12-2 is deemed a pseudogene. The CDR3 is 14 amino acids. As DNA, the CDR3 is TGTGCAAGTCGCTTAGTTTTAGATACGGGCGAGCAGTACTTC. This codes for CASRLVLDTGEQYF.

The chain recombines TRBV9 with TRBJ1-2; a possible D gene is TRBD1 (5 bases). V was trimmed by 4 bases and J by 4 bases, leaving 17 bases between them. The CDR3 runs to 15 residues. Germline assignment: CDR1 SGDLS and CDR2 YYNGEE. The CDR3: CASSPPGGFPYGYTF. The CDR3 bases are TGTGCCAGCAGCCCACCGGGGGGGTTCCCCTATGGCTACACCTTC.

The V and J genes are TRBV7-9 and TRBJ1-4, with 7 bases aligning to TRBD1. Germline trimming cut 2 bases from V and 5 bases from J; bases unmatched to any gene: 11. Germline CDR1 reads SEHNR; CDR2 reads FQNEAQ (reference sequence). The CDR3 is made up of 17 amino acids. CDR3 DNA sequence: TGTGCCAGCAGCTTATACAGGGGAGAGTTGGGGAATGAAAAACTGTTTTTT. It specifies CASSLYRGELGNEKLFF.

Turning to this clone: Distinct nucleotide sequences in the sample also encode this CDR3. The chain is built from TRBV6-5 and TRBJ1-1, with D maybe TRBD1 (5 bases). V was shortened by 0 bases and J by 1 base, with 9 bases between the two germline ends. Per the germline V gene, CDR1 is MNHEY and CDR2 is SVGAGI. The CDR3 is made up of 15 amino acids. CDR3 sequence: CASSYSTTGNTEAFF. CDR3 bases: TGTGCCAGCAGTTACTCCACAACAGGGAACACTGAAGCTTTCTTT.

J is TRBJ1-2 and V is TRBV7-2; 8 bases map to TRBD1. This CDR3 region has 15 residues. Germline assignment: CDR1 SGHTA and CDR2 FQGNSA. With V trimmed by 3 bases and J by 4 bases, 7 bases remained unmatched. CDR3 amino acids: CASSLRTGRSYGYTF. CDR3 nucleotides: TGTGCCAGCAGCTTGAGGACAGGGAGGAGCTATGGCTACACCTTC.

This clone appeared a single time. This chain uses TRBV7-2 with TRBJ2-1, with a possible D match to TRBD2 (6 bases). Germline loops: CDR1 SGHTA, CDR2 FQGNSA. The V and J ends lost 2 bases and 5 bases respectively, with 22 bases between them. CDR3 size: 18 residues. The chain's CDR3 is CASSLREFRTSYNNEQFF. CDR3 bases: TGTGCCAGCAGCTTACGGGAGTTTAGGACTTCTTACAACAATGAGCAGTTCTTC.

This chain uses TRBV6-5 with TRBJ1-6; 10 positions agree with TRBD1. The CDR3 has 14 amino acids. The ends lost 7 bases at V and 11 bases at J; junction bases unmatched: 8. Germline V gene lookup returns CDR1 MNHEY and CDR2 SVGAGI. CDR3 region: CASTNTGTGAPLHF. CDR3 sequence (DNA): TGTGCCAGCACCAACACCGGGACAGGGGCACCCCTCCACTTT.

The chain is built from TRBV5-1 and TRBJ1-1; weak D call: TRBD1 (5 bases). The V end lost 0 bases, the J end lost 3 bases, and 9 bases lay between the germline ends. Germline assignment: CDR1 SGHRS and CDR2 YFSETQ. The CDR3 extends over 14 amino acids. CDR3 DNA sequence: TGCGCCAGCAGCTTGGCCATAGGGGACACTGAAGCTTTCTTT. Protein sequence: CASSLAIGDTEAFF.

This chain links TRBV19 with TRBJ1-5; D gene ambiguous. V was shortened by 3 bases and J by 5 bases, with 8 bases between the two germline ends. Germline CDR1 reads LNHDA; CDR2 reads SQIVND (reference sequence). The CDR3 totals 13 residues. As DNA, the CDR3 is TGTGCCAGTAGTATGTCAGTCGATCAGCCCCAGCATTTT. It encodes CASSMSVDQPQHF.

This clone came up a few times. The rearrangement joins TRBV5-1 to TRBJ1-2; the D is unclear. Trimming pared 2 bases from V and 2 bases from J, leaving 10 bases between. This CDR3 has 14 amino acids. Germline V gene sequence: CDR1 SGHRS, CDR2 YFSETQ. The CDR3 DNA reads TGCGCCAGCAGCTTCGCGTCTTCCAACTATGGCTACACCTTC. The encoded protein is CASSFASSNYGYTF.

This chain links TRBV5-1 with TRBJ1-1; D might be TRBD1 (5 bases). The CDR3 runs 11 residues. Trimming cost V 4 bases and J 9 bases, with 10 bases left between them. From germline, CDR1 is SGHRS and CDR2 YFSETQ. The DNA for the CDR3 is TGCGCCAGCAGCCTGCAGGGCAAAGCTTTCTTT. It translates to CASSLQGKAFF.

This clone was found once. The chain links TRBV28 to TRBJ2-3; 7 bases are a match to TRBD1. The germline gives CDR1 MDHEN, CDR2 SYDVKM. The CDR3 is 15 residues long. The V segment lost 4 bases and the J segment 6 bases; nucleotides outside the gene matches: 10. The chain's CDR3 is CASSSGTAPRDTQYF. CDR3 in DNA: TGTGCCAGCAGTTCTGGGACAGCCCCTCGGGATACGCAGTATTTT.

Only one count was recorded for this clone. The chain links TRBV7-8 to TRBJ1-1; perhaps TRBD1 as D (6 bases). The CDR3 covers 15 residues. CDR1 is SGHVS, CDR2 FQNEAQ, per germline. V was trimmed by 5 bases and J by 1 base, leaving 14 bases between them. DNA for the CDR3: TGTGCCAGCAGCCCCATACAGGGAAGGAACACTGAAGCTTTCTTT. This encodes CASSPIQGRNTEAFF.

This clone was seen just once. This chain links TRBV4-3 with TRBJ2-2; 7 bases align to TRBD1. The CDR3 consists of 17 residues. Germline assignment: CDR1 LGHNA and CDR2 YSLEER. The V segment lost 0 bases and the J segment 3 bases; nucleotides outside the gene matches: 7. The CDR3: CASSQDGDSYYTGELFF. In DNA form, the CDR3 reads TGCGCCAGCAGCCAAGATGGGGACAGCTACTACACCGGGGAGCTGTTTTTT.

This clone was observed once. This chain connects TRBV27 to TRBJ2-1, with 8 bases aligning to TRBD2. The V gene's germline CDR1 is MNHEY and CDR2 SMNVEV (reference sequence). The V gene end was trimmed by 3 bases and the J gene end by 8 bases; junction bases not matched to a gene: 12. The CDR3 has 16 amino acids. DNA for the CDR3: TGTGCCAGCAGTTTTTCCCTCGGACTAGCCAGGGATGAGCAGTTCTTC. This encodes CASSFSLGLARDEQFF.

The rearrangement uses TRBV19 and TRBJ1-5, with D possibly being TRBD1 (5 bases). The germline V and J ends were trimmed by 10 bases and 3 bases, with 13 bases remaining between them. The CDR3 runs 13 residues. Germline V gene sequence: CDR1 LNHDA, CDR2 SQIVND (reference sequence). The CDR3 sequence: CATSTAINQPQHF. DNA of the CDR3: TGTGCCACGTCGACAGCTATCAATCAGCCCCAGCATTTT.

The rearrangement uses TRBV11-2 and TRBJ2-1; TRBD2 matches 11 bases. Trimming at V came to 5 bases and at J to 8 bases, leaving 8 bases not matched to a gene. The germline CDR1 and CDR2 sequences are SGHAT and FQNNGV. CDR3 length: 15 residues. CDR3 DNA sequence: TGTGCCAGCAGCCGACTTAGCGGGAGGGCCCATGAGCAGTTCTTC. Translating it yields CASSRLSGRAHEQFF.